The clone carrying this TCR beta chain was observed a handful of times. The second PCR ran roughly 7 to 12 cycles with a sample-barcoded 5' primer and J-beta primers. TCRdb passed the 5' RACE reads through MiXCR, listing each CDR3 protein once. Of roughly 1.7 million distinct CDR3 sequences listed, about 35% are singletons. This sample was taken from a study of blood T cells in healthy people across ages. The CDR3 is 15 amino acids. Trimming cost V 5 bases and J 5 bases; bases outside gene matches: 6. From germline, CDR1 is MDHEN and CDR2 SYDVKM. Donation came from healthy Caucasian individuals in Russia who were aged about 6 to 90.

This sequence originates from a woman under 40 in good health. The specimen sequenced was blood. This chain links TRBV28 with TRBJ2-1; 10 positions match TRBD2. The CDR3, as DNA: TGTGCCAGCAGTGCTAGCGGGAGCAATGACAATGAGCAGTTCTTC. Its protein product is CASSASGSNDNEQFF.